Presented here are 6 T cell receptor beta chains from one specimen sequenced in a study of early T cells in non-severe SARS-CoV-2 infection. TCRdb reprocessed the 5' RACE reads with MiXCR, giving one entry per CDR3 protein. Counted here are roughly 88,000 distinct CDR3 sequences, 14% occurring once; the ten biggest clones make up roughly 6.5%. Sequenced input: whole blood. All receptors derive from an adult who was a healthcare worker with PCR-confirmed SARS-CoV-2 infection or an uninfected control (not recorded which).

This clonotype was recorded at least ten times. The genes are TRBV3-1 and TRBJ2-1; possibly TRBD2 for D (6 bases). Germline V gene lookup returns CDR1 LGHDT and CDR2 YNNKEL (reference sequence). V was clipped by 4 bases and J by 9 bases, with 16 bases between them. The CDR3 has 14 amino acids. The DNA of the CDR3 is TGTGCCAGCAGCCCTCATGCCGGCGGGGCTGAGCAGTTCTTC. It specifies CASSPHAGGAEQFF.

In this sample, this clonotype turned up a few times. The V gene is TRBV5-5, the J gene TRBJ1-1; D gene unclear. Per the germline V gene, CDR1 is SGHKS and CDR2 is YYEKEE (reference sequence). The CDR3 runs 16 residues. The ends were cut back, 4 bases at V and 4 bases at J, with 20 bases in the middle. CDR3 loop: CASSANWEGPATEAFF. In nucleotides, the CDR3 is TGTGCCAGCAGCGCGAACTGGGAGGGCCCGGCCACTGAAGCTTTCTTT.

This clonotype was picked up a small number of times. CDR3 sequence reads: CASSLTAGPNQPQHF. CDR3 bases: TGTGCCAGCAGCTTAACAGCCGGACCTAATCAGCCCCAGCATTTT. V and J are TRBV11-2 and TRBJ1-5; D is unclear. Germline V gene data show CDR1 as SGHAT and CDR2 as FQNNGV. The CDR3 loop spans 15 amino acids. V dropped 2 bases and J dropped 4 bases, with 12 bases sitting between them.

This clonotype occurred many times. The CDR3 nucleotides are TGTGCCAGCAGCCAGGACAGGGGGTACAATGAGCAGTTCTTC. The encoded protein is CASSQDRGYNEQFF. This rearrangement joins TRBV11-2 to TRBJ2-1; 10 bases line up with TRBD1. This CDR3 has 14 residues. Germline values: CDR1 SGHAT, CDR2 FQNNGV. V dropped 5 bases and J dropped 4; count of bases not matched to a gene: 2.

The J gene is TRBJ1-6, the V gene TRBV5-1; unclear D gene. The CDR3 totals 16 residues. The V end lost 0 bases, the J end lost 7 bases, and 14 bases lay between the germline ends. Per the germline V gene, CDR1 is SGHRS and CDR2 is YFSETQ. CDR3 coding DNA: TGCGCCAGCAGCTTGGAAGGAGGAGGAGGGAATTCACCCCTCCACTTT. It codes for CASSLEGGGGNSPLHF.

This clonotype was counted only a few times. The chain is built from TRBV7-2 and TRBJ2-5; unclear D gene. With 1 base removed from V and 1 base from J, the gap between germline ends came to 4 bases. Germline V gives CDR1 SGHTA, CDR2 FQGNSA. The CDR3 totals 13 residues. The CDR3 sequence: CASSLGVQETQYF. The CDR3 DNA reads TGTGCCAGCAGCTTAGGGGTCCAAGAGACCCAGTACTTC.